These 18 T cell receptor beta chains were all obtained from the same sample, sequenced in a study of blood T cell repertoires in COVID-19. TCRdb's table, derived via immunoSEQ multiplex PCR, lists solely in-frame clones and lacks some. The table includes roughly 150,000 clones, 65% to 80% detected once. The sequenced sample consisted of PBMCs or T cells enriched from blood (not recorded which). These receptor sequences come from a woman in her seventies in a cohort exposed to, infected with or recovered from COVID-19 (not recorded which).

The CDR3 DNA reads TGCGCCAGCAGCAGGGACACCCAAGGGGACCGGTTCTTC. It codes for CASSRDTQGDRFF. The chain has TRBV5-1 and TRBJ2-1; a weak D match, TRBD1 (6 bases). The CDR3 contains 13 residues. The V end lost 4 bases, the J end lost 15 bases, and 20 bases lay between the germline ends. Germline CDR1 and CDR2: SGHRS and YFSETQ.

This rearrangement joins TRBV10-2 to TRBJ1-4; 9 bases align to TRBD1. The CDR3 extends over 15 amino acids. J gave up 7 bases and V 4 bases, and 7 bases lay outside the gene matches. Per the germline V gene, CDR1 is WSHSY and CDR2 is SAAADI. CDR3 nucleotide sequence: TGCGCCAGCAGTGGGACCGGGACAGGGACTGAAAAACTGTTTTTT. Translating it yields CASSGTGTGTEKLFF.

The chain has TRBV9 and TRBJ1-4; D possibly corresponds to TRBD1 (5 bases). The CDR3 loop spans 14 amino acids. V was trimmed by 0 bases and J by 8 bases, leaving 11 bases between them. The V gene's germline CDR1 is SGDLS and CDR2 YYNGEE. CDR3 nucleotide sequence: TGTGCCAGCAGCGTAGGACAGTTGGGCGAAAAACTGTTTTTT. Residues: CASSVGQLGEKLFF.

This clone has a count of ten or more. The chain recombines TRBV4-2 with TRBJ2-7; TRBD1 aligns across 7 bases. Germline V gene lookup returns CDR1 LGHNA and CDR2 YNFKEQ. After removal of 4 bases from V and 0 bases from J, the junction contained 9 bases not matched to a gene. The CDR3 loop spans 16 amino acids. DNA of the CDR3: TGTGCCAGCAGCCGCGCCGGGACAGCGTACTCCTACGAGCAGTACTTC. Encoded protein: CASSRAGTAYSYEQYF.

This chain connects TRBV4-1 to TRBJ1-5; no clear D. Germline V CDR1 and CDR2: MGHRA, YSYEKL. Trimming shortened V by 1 base and J by 5 bases, and 15 bases separated the two germline ends. The CDR3 loop spans 16 amino acids. The CDR3 DNA follows: TGCGCCAGCAGCCAAGGGGCGGGGAATGACCATCAGCCCCAGCATTTT. Its protein is CASSQGAGNDHQPQHF.

This chain connects TRBV19 to TRBJ1-1; a possible D gene is TRBD1 (5 bases). The CDR3 length is 15 residues. Germline lookup yields CDR1 LNHDA and CDR2 SQIVND (reference sequence). V was shortened by 5 bases and J by 1 base, with 14 bases between the two germline ends. The CDR3, as DNA: TGTGCCAGTAGTCCCCGAGTCAGGGCGAACACTGAAGCTTTCTTT. This encodes CASSPRVRANTEAFF. Complete variable domain (other parts from reference TRBV19 and TRBJ1-1): DGGITQSPKYLFRKEGQNVTLSCEQNLNHDAMYWYRQDPGQGLRLIYYSQIVNDFQKGDIAEGYSVSREKKESFPLTVTSAQKNPTAFYLCASSPRVRANTEAFFGQGTRLTVV.

V is TRBV10-3 and J is TRBJ2-1; a possible D gene is TRBD2 (5 bases). The CDR3 is 14 amino acids. Germline lookup yields CDR1 ENHRY and CDR2 SYGVKD. V was pared by 5 bases and J by 6 bases, with 14 bases between. This chain's CDR3 is CAISRTDYSNEQFF. CDR3 bases: TGTGCCATCAGTCGAACCGACTATTCCAATGAGCAGTTCTTC.

The V gene is TRBV28, the J gene TRBJ2-5, with 9 positions matching TRBD1. CDR1 MDHEN and CDR2 SYDVKM come from the germline V gene. This CDR3 region has 17 residues. V shed 2 bases and J 2 bases; nucleotides not matched to a gene: 9. In DNA, the CDR3 is TGTGCCAGCAGTTTACCTCGGACAGGGGTGGGTCAAGAGACCCAGTACTTC. Amino acids: CASSLPRTGVGQETQYF.

V is TRBV23-1 and J is TRBJ2-1; TRBD1 agrees at 9 bases. Being an ORF, TRBV23-1 has a function that is uncertain. The CDR3 consists of 15 residues. Unmatched junction bases numbered 8, after V lost 3 bases and J lost 8 bases. CDR3 coding DNA: TGCGCCAGCAGTCAGGAGGGACAGGGTTTCGATGAGCAGTTCTTC. Residues: CASSQEGQGFDEQFF.

This clone turned up a few times. This sequence joins TRBV5-4 and TRBJ1-2, with 7 bases identical to TRBD1. The germline gives CDR1 SGHNT, CDR2 YYREEE (reference sequence). This CDR3 has 14 residues. Trimming cost V 2 bases and J 4 bases; bases outside gene matches: 5. CDR3 residues: CASSLGTAPYGYTF. The CDR3 DNA reads TGTGCCAGCAGCTTAGGGACAGCACCCTATGGCTACACCTTC.

This chain uses TRBV5-1 with TRBJ2-5, with 7 bases identical to TRBD2. V gave up 0 bases and J gave up 1 base; unmatched junction bases: 3. This CDR3 spans 15 amino acids. Germline assignment: CDR1 SGHRS and CDR2 YFSETQ. CDR3 coding DNA: TGCGCCAGCAGCTTGGTAGCTAGCGGCCAAGAGACCCAGTACTTC. Protein product: CASSLVASGQETQYF.

This chain links TRBV12-5 with TRBJ2-1; 9 bases align to TRBD2. Germline V gene lookup returns CDR1 LGHNT and CDR2 FRNRAP. After removal of 9 bases from V and 4 bases from J, the junction contained 13 bases not matched to a gene. The CDR3 is made up of 16 amino acids. The DNA of the CDR3 is TGTGCTAGCCGTGGGGGGGCGCGGGAGGGATACAATGAGCAGTTCTTC. This sequence encodes CASRGGAREGYNEQFF.

The rearrangement uses TRBV6-5 and TRBJ1-1; tentatively, D is TRBD1 (5 bases). V lost 0 bases to trimming and J lost 4 bases, with 12 bases between them. Looked up from germline, CDR1 is MNHEY and CDR2 is SVGAGI. CDR3 length equals 15 residues. The chain's CDR3 is CASSYSRQGSTEAFF. The CDR3, as DNA: TGTGCCAGCAGTTACTCGAGGCAGGGCAGCACTGAAGCTTTCTTT.

The genes are TRBV28 and TRBJ2-7; 8 nucleotides match TRBD1. The CDR3 has 14 residues. V was clipped by 3 bases and J by 9 bases; unmatched bases: 10. In germline, CDR1 is MDHEN, CDR2 SYDVKM. Here the CDR3 reads CASSFPVDRAGQYF. CDR3 coding DNA: TGTGCCAGCAGTTTTCCTGTGGACAGGGCGGGGCAGTACTTC.

Only one count was recorded for this clone. The chain uses TRBV11-3 and TRBJ2-1; D unresolved. The germline CDR1 and CDR2 sequences are SGHNT and YENEEA. The V end lost 0 bases, the J end lost 5 bases, and 11 bases lay between the germline ends. The CDR3 extends over 15 amino acids. The CDR3 DNA reads TGTGCCAGCAGCTTAGACACAGCCCACCACAATGAGCAGTTCTTC. Translation: CASSLDTAHHNEQFF.

The chain uses TRBV20-1 and TRBJ2-7; the match to TRBD1 covers 11 bases. There are 12 residues in the CDR3. The V gene's germline CDR1 is DFQATT and CDR2 SNEGSKA (reference sequence). With 3 bases clipped from V and 11 bases from J, the junction kept 6 bases outside the gene matches. The CDR3 here is CSASSLGQGEYF. CDR3 nucleotides: TGCAGTGCTAGTTCCCTGGGACAGGGGGAGTACTTC.

The chain recombines TRBV27 with TRBJ1-1, with a possible D match to TRBD1 (5 bases). The CDR3 spans 13 residues. Germline values: CDR1 MNHEY, CDR2 SMNVEV (reference sequence). Trimming took off 1 base at V and 5 bases at J, with 8 bases between the two ends. CDR3: CASSLYGGTEAFF. DNA of the CDR3: TGTGCCAGCAGTTTATACGGGGGGACTGAAGCTTTCTTT.

This sequence joins TRBV6-2 or TRBV6-3 and TRBJ2-2; the D gene is possibly TRBD2 (5 bases). The CDR3 extends over 13 amino acids. V shed 2 bases and J shed 4 bases, with 5 bases lying between them. Germline-derived CDR1 and CDR2 are MNHEY and SVGEGT. The CDR3 protein is CASSYGGTGELFF. In DNA form, the CDR3 reads TGTGCCAGCAGTTACGGAGGCACCGGGGAGCTGTTTTTT.